This T cell receptor beta chain appears in the sequencing data of a study of PD-L1 blockade in urothelial cancer. This table comes from immunoSEQ multiplex PCR, and its TCRdb copy is limited to in-frame clones, with some not included. Of 100,000 to 150,000 clones detected, 86% appear once; the ten largest clones hold 2% to 2.5%. The time point: peripheral blood 6 weeks after treatment start. The sample in question was PBMCs, obtained around atezolizumab (anti-PD-L1) treatment. The receptor comes from a middle-aged man with urothelial cancer.

The CDR3 region is CASSPKGTGRSTPAYEQFF. CDR3 sequence (DNA): TGTGCCAGCAGCCCCAAGGGGACAGGGCGGTCCACCCCTGCCTATGAGCAGTTCTTC. The chain joins TRBV7-9 to TRBJ2-1; 9 bases map to TRBD1. The CDR3 runs to 19 residues. CDR1 and CDR2 from the germline V gene are SEHNR and FQNEAQ (reference sequence). V gave up 5 bases and J gave up 8 bases; unmatched junction bases: 22.